This TCR beta chain was recovered during a study of tumor-infiltrating lymphocytes in primary liver carcinoma. Across the whole study: Men and women, 30 to 69 years of age, made up the patients. General study results and limits: Among the pair types, tumor region pairs showed more overlap than tumor-adjacent and tumor-blood pairs. Tumors significantly exceeded blood in top-250-clone fraction (p = 0.039).

The germline V gene has CDR1 SGHRS and CDR2 YFSETQ. CDR3 length: 18 residues. Trimming removed 0 bases from V and 2 bases from J, with 18 bases in between. DNA and RNA were both co-extracted from approximately 20-30 mg of bulk tissue that had not been sorted. The investigators made TCR beta cDNA from about 500 ng total RNA, using a constant-region primer. Three nested multiplex PCR rounds, a slightly modified ARM-PCR, produced the libraries for TCR beta. The first two PCR rounds used TRBV1-TRBV30 primers with a Cbeta primer, approximately 10 cycles each. TCRdb re-called the multiplex PCR reads through MiXCR, storing one row per CDR3 protein. The table records 90,000 to 150,000 distinct CDR3 sequences, around 70% of them present only once. A note on this clonotype: Its antigen is not identified. It may be a read error: a sequence one base away is much more abundant.

The rearrangement joins TRBV5-1 to TRBJ2-1; possibly TRBD2 for D (5 bases). Sequencing was done on a sample of tumor-adjacent normal liver tissue. The sequence derives from a woman in her sixties with primary liver carcinoma and hepatitis B virus infection. CDR3: CASSLGSRRLGTYNEQFF. CDR3 in DNA: TGCGCCAGCAGCTTGGGTAGCAGGAGGCTCGGTACCTACAATGAGCAGTTCTTC.